This paragraph covers one T cell receptor beta chain sequence. Antigen: not known. TCRdb reprocessed the RT-PCR reads via MiXCR and lists one record per CDR3 protein. The table has about 500,000 distinct CDR3 sequences, more than 15% seen once. The CDR3 consists of 15 residues. V shed 0 bases and J shed 6 bases, with 13 bases lying between them. Germline CDR1 reads MNHEY; CDR2 reads SVGAGI. The source of the sample is a study of response to subunit inactivated influenza vaccine. Study-level points and caveats: That few new T cells are recruited by each seasonal influenza vaccination was the authors' suggestion.

The input for sequencing was CD4+ T cells sorted from PBMCs, taken roughly 24 months after vaccination. The genes are TRBV6-5 and TRBJ2-3; tentative D call: TRBD2 (6 bases). The receptor was isolated from a man between 50 and 75 years old who received an inactivated influenza vaccine. For the CDR3, the DNA is TGTGCCAGCAGTTACTCGACTAGAATGAGGGATACGCAGTATTTT. Translated: CASSYSTRMRDTQYF.